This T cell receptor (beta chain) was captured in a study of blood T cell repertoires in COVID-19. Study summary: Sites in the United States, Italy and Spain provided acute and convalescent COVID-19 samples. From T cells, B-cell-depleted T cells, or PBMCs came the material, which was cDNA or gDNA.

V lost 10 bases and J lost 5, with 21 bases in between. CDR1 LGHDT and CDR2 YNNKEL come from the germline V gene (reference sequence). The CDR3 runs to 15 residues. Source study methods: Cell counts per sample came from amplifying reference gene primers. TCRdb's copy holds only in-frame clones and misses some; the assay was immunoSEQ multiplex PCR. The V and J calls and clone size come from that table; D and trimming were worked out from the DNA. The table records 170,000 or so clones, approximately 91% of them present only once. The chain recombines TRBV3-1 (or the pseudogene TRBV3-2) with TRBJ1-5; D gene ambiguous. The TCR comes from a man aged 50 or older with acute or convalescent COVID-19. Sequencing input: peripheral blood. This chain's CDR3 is CATQRQTSPHQPQHF. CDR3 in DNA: TGTGCCACTCAACGACAAACAAGCCCCCATCAGCCCCAGCATTTT.